The source of this T cell receptor beta chain is a study of post-analysis software for immune sequencing data (dated by TCRdb to 2013 to 2016). In terms of the full investigation: Recorded disease courses included relapsing-remitting, secondary progressive and progressive-relapsing multiple sclerosis, with some patients lacking subtype annotation. The multiple sclerosis patient repertoires were compared with 10 to 12 previously published healthy control repertoires from donors aged about 6 to 26 years. A subset of samples was prepared in parallel using single-end sample barcoding, then pooled and co-amplified after Illumina adapter ligation.

As regards this clonotype: Its target antigen remains unknown. Base qualities are not at hand, and no much larger clone is one base apart.

General findings and caveats noted by the study authors: Direct clustering with F measure revealed strong co-clustering of samples prepared in the same batch, which led to a batch-effect correction. The multiple sclerosis patient group was slightly younger than the control group. Patients showed significantly higher frequencies than controls for five TRBV segments, among them TRBV5-6, TRBV5-1 and TRBV20-1. Compared with controls, multiple sclerosis patients had significantly lower normalized Chao1 diversity, a finding suggesting substantial peripheral T-cell clonal expansion.

To demonstrate the VDJtools post-analysis software, the study profiled TCR beta repertoires from the peripheral blood of around 13 young patients with multiple sclerosis. The patients with multiple sclerosis were children and adolescents between roughly 6 and 17 years of age. V sheds 1 base and J sheds 0 bases, leaving 7 bases between their ends. The CDR3 goes from the cysteine to the phenylalanine over 16 residues. Only the CDR3 portion is preserved as DNA: 48 bases, with reading frame beginning at the first base. CDR1 MGHDK and CDR2 SYGVNS are derived from the germline V gene. Library method: PCR. Sequencing was carried out with an Illumina HiSeq 2500. Unique molecular identifiers were incorporated into TCR beta cDNA libraries to reduce PCR and sequencing biases. Approximately 500,000 cDNA molecules were obtained per 1 to 10 million input T cells, so each molecule approximated one T cell. The patient libraries were prepared and sequenced with the same protocol used for the earlier healthy control dataset. Samples belonging to the same batch were prepared together, multiplexed and sequenced on a shared HiSeq lane. Regarding the original processing steps: Raw barcoded reads were processed with MIGEC, discarding single-read molecular identifier groups before consensus assembly and CDR3 extraction. Clonotype tables were post-analysed with VDJtools, and diversity was normalized by down-sampling all datasets to the smallest sample size. Repertoire overlap clustering matched CDR3 amino acid but not nucleotide sequences to correct batch-related cross-sample contamination. TCRdb cleaned the public reads at Q25 with fastp, built clones with MiXCR and kept in-frame beta chains. Every CDR3 protein is listed once, alongside the most common genes and DNA of its rows. V and J calls and clone size were set by TCRdb, not the authors. This sample holds about 810,000 distinct CDR3 sequences; roughly 50% were observed only once. The ten largest account for approximately 4.5% of the sample.

Here the chain combines TRBV25-1 and TRBJ2-6; the D gene remains uncertain. The sequenced sample consisted of blood. The receptor comes from a girl aged 5-17 years with multiple sclerosis. The nucleotides read TGTGCCAGCAGTGAATCCCGGGCCTCTGGGGCCAACGTCCTGACTTTC. This codes for CASSESRASGANVLTF.